This T cell receptor beta chain was documented in a study of regulatory T cells in long-lasting Graves disease. Study results and caveats: It was possible that the small sample size reduced accuracy. There was favoring of TRBV28, TRBJ1-2 and TRBJ2-5 in persistent disease.

Both iRepertoire HTBI primers and Arm-PCR of CDR3 regions were used to build the TCR beta libraries. TCRdb redid the calling of the multiplex PCR reads with MiXCR, one entry per CDR3 protein. This table has more than 400,000 distinct CDR3 sequences, around 15% appearing once. The time point is: newly diagnosed GD, antithyroid drugs for less than 3 months. Isolated PBMC RNA provided the starting material for the TCR library. This clonotype was observed many times. Its antigen is not known. This CDR3 comprises 16 residues. The V gene's germline CDR1 is DFQATT and CDR2 SNEGSKA (reference sequence). Trimming took 0 bases from V and 4 from J; bases not matched to a gene: 5. The same sample was also studied in work on T cells in Graves' hyperthyroidism and ophthalmopathy. Per that paper: First-round RT-PCR with HTBI primers amplified the TCR CDR3 region. A model built on 13 V-J features separated ophthalmopathy from stable hyperthyroidism.

The specimen comprised peripheral blood mononuclear cells (PBMCs), sampled at new diagnosis, from a patient treated with antithyroid drugs. The chain recombines TRBV20-1 with TRBJ2-3, with 12 bases lining up with TRBD2. The source of this sequence is a middle-aged man with Graves disease. CDR3 sequence (DNA): TGCAGTGCTAGAGATTTGACTAGCGGGAGACCAGATACGCAGTATTTT. Translated: CSARDLTSGRPDTQYF.